Presented here are 21 T cell receptor beta chains from one specimen sequenced in a study of cytomegalovirus exposure and HLA in healthy donors. 60 Vbeta and 13 Jbeta primers were used in PCR. Sequenced by immunoSEQ multiplex PCR; TCRdb stores in-frame clones only, minus some. The sample lists tens of thousands of clones; 70% to 80% were seen once. The sequenced material came from PBMCs. The source is a man in his 60s in good health and CMV-seronegative.

The V gene is TRBV6-1, the J gene TRBJ1-2; 9 nucleotides line up with TRBD1. Germline V CDR1 and CDR2: MNHNS, SASEGT. The CDR3 consists of 17 residues. With V trimmed by 2 bases and J by 2 bases, 9 bases remained unmatched. CDR3 in amino acids: CASSERYRTGENYGYTF. The CDR3 region has the DNA TGTGCCAGCAGTGAACGGTATAGGACAGGGGAGAACTATGGCTACACCTTC.

CDR3 DNA: TGTGCCAGCAGTCCGACGGGAATGGGAAATCAGCCCCAGCATTTT. The encoded protein is CASSPTGMGNQPQHF. The V call is TRBV6-6, the J call TRBJ1-5; D is unresolved. Germline loops: CDR1 MNHNY, CDR2 SVGAGI (reference sequence). This CDR3 has 15 amino acids. Trimming took 5 bases from V and 4 from J, leaving 15 bases between them.

This chain uses TRBV4-1 with TRBJ2-1; D unresolved. The CDR3 has 16 amino acids. With 2 bases removed from V and 4 bases from J, the gap between germline ends came to 15 bases. Germline loops: CDR1 MGHRA, CDR2 YSYEKL. CDR3 sequence reads: CASSQQANIFYNEQFF. The CDR3 bases are TGCGCCAGCAGCCAACAAGCGAATATATTTTACAATGAGCAGTTCTTC.

Written as DNA, the CDR3 is TGTGCCAGCAGTAGCGGGGGAGGCACAGATACGCAGTATTTT. Amino acid sequence: CASSSGGGTDTQYF. The chain carries TRBV28 and TRBJ2-3; 8 bases map to TRBD2. The germline V gene encodes CDR1 MDHEN and CDR2 SYDVKM. The CDR3 runs to 14 residues. J was trimmed by 1 base and V by 5 bases; bases with no gene match: 2. Together with reference TRBV28 and TRBJ2-3, the CDR3 gives the full variable domain: DVKVTQSSRYLVKRTGEKVFLECVQDMDHENMFWYRQDPGLGLRLIYFSYDVKMKEKGDIPEGYSVSREKKERFSLILESASTNQTSMYLCASSSGGGTDTQYFGPGTRLTVL.

The J gene is TRBJ1-1, the V gene TRBV7-6, with D perhaps matching TRBD1 (6 bases). Germline CDR1 SGHVS, CDR2 FNYEAQ. Trimming stripped 11 bases from V and 3 bases from J, with 25 bases between. The CDR3 sequence is 16 residues long. As DNA, the CDR3 is TGTGCCTGGCGTCGTGGACAGAACACTGGGGACACTGAAGCTTTCTTT. Amino acids: CAWRRGQNTGDTEAFF. The full variable domain, its missing parts supplied by reference TRBV7-6 and TRBJ1-1, is GAGVSQSPRYKVTKRGQDVALRCDPISGHVSLYWYRQALGQGPEFLTYFNYEAQQDKSGLPNDRFSAERPEGSISTLTIQRTEQRDSAMYRCAWRRGQNTGDTEAFFGQGTRLTVV.

V gene TRBV7-9 combines with J gene TRBJ2-2; tentatively, D is TRBD1 (5 bases). CDR1 SEHNR and CDR2 FQNEAQ come from the germline V gene (reference sequence). V lost 7 bases to trimming and J lost 7 bases, with 16 bases between them. This CDR3 spans 14 amino acids. This CDR3 is CASNDLIGVGELFF. Written as DNA, the CDR3 is TGTGCCAGCAACGATCTTATAGGGGTCGGGGAGCTGTTTTTT.

The chain joins TRBV7-9 to TRBJ2-3, with 14 positions matching TRBD2. CDR1 is SEHNR and CDR2 is FQNEAQ in the germline V gene (reference sequence). V lost 9 bases to trimming and J lost 0 bases; unmatched junction nucleotides: 8. The CDR3 length is 17 residues. Written as DNA, the CDR3 is TGTGCCAGTAGTGGGACTAGCGGGAGCCCTAGCACAGATACGCAGTATTTT. The encoded protein is CASSGTSGSPSTDTQYF.

In its sample, this clone was seen a few times. The chain recombines TRBV7-2 with TRBJ1-1; 7 bases are shared with TRBD1. The germline CDR1 and CDR2 sequences are SGHTA and FQGNSA. Unmatched junction bases numbered 1, after V lost 3 bases and J lost 0 bases. This CDR3 comprises 14 residues. The DNA of the CDR3 is TGTGCCAGCAGCTTGGGACAGATGAACACTGAAGCTTTCTTT. Protein: CASSLGQMNTEAFF.

The chain links TRBV11-2 to TRBJ2-3; D is unclear. V was clipped by 0 bases and J by 12 bases, with 10 bases between them. Germline CDR1 is SGHAT and CDR2 is FQNNGV. CDR3 size: 12 residues. As DNA, the CDR3 is TGTGCCAGCAGCTTAGACCTTAGCTTACAGTATTTT. This encodes CASSLDLSLQYF.

This clone was picked up a small number of times. This sequence joins TRBV5-1 and TRBJ2-5; the match to TRBD2 covers 14 bases. With V trimmed by 4 bases and J by 4 bases, 6 bases remained unmatched. Germline assignment: CDR1 SGHRS and CDR2 YFSETQ. This CDR3 has 16 residues. For the CDR3, the DNA is TGCGCCAGCAGCCTGCAGGGGACTAGCGGGGGAGAGACCCAGTACTTC. It codes for CASSLQGTSGGETQYF.

The rearrangement links TRBV9 to TRBJ1-3; the match to TRBD1 covers 9 bases. Germline V lookup: CDR1 SGDLS, CDR2 YYNGEE. The CDR3 loop spans 17 amino acids. Trimming cost V 4 bases and J 1 base; bases outside gene matches: 9. The CDR3 nucleotides are TGTGCCAGCAGCAAAGAGGGACAGGGTTTATCTGGAAACACCATATATTTT. It specifies CASSKEGQGLSGNTIYF.

The chain combines TRBV16 with TRBJ2-2; 7 bases fit TRBD1. Per the germline V gene, CDR1 is KGHSY and CDR2 is FQNENV. The CDR3 has 17 residues. Trimming cost V 3 bases and J 0 bases; bases outside gene matches: 7. The CDR3 sequence: CASSQPGQLANTGELFF. The CDR3 region has the DNA TGTGCCAGCAGCCAGCCGGGACAGCTGGCGAACACCGGGGAGCTGTTTTTT.

This chain connects TRBV19 to TRBJ1-5; D possibly corresponds to TRBD1 (5 bases). The CDR3 spans 14 residues. The V end was cut by 7 bases, the J end by 1 base, with 11 bases between. CDR1 and CDR2 (germline): LNHDA, SQIVND (reference sequence). This chain's CDR3 is CASTMTESNQPQHF. The CDR3 bases are TGTGCCAGTACTATGACAGAGAGCAATCAGCCCCAGCATTTT.

The chain is built from TRBV7-9 and TRBJ2-1; 9 bases fit TRBD2. Germline-derived CDR1 and CDR2 are SEHNR and FQNEAQ (reference sequence). The CDR3 extends over 16 amino acids. The V gene end was trimmed by 5 bases and the J gene end by 5 bases; junction bases not matched to a gene: 10. The chain's CDR3 is CASSALAGGTNNEQFF. The DNA of the CDR3 is TGTGCCAGCAGCGCACTTGCGGGAGGGACGAACAATGAGCAGTTCTTC.

This clone came up a few times. The J gene is TRBJ2-7, the V gene TRBV6-5, with D possibly being TRBD1 (6 bases). The germline gives CDR1 MNHEY, CDR2 SVGAGI. This CDR3 contains 14 residues. Trimming cost V 6 bases and J 5 bases, with 17 bases left between them. The CDR3 region has the DNA TGTGCCAGCAGCTTACAGGGTAGTAGGGACGAGCAGTACTTC. Translation gives CASSLQGSRDEQYF.

The V and J genes are TRBV29-1 and TRBJ1-5, with TRBD1 identical over 8 bases. The CDR3 has 14 residues. Trimming cost V 7 bases and J 2 bases; bases outside gene matches: 7. The germline V gene has CDR1 SQVTM and CDR2 ANQGSEA. As DNA, the CDR3 is TGCAGCGCTCAAACAGGGGGGCGCAATCAGCCCCAGCATTTT. Residues: CSAQTGGRNQPQHF. The entire variable domain, with the rest obtained from reference TRBV29-1 and TRBJ1-5, is as follows: SAVISQKPSRDICQRGTSLTIQCQVDSQVTMMFWYRQQPGQSLTLIATANQGSEATYESGFVIDKFPISRPNLTFSTLTVSNMSPEDSSIYLCSAQTGGRNQPQHFGDGTRLSIL.

The genes are TRBV10-3 and TRBJ2-7; D might be TRBD2 (5 bases). The germline CDR1 and CDR2 sequences are ENHRY and SYGVKD. V gave up 8 bases and J gave up 2 bases, with 13 bases separating them. The CDR3 spans 13 residues. DNA for the CDR3: TGTGCCATCCAAAGCGGAACCCCCTACGAGCAGTACTTC. Its translation is CAIQSGTPYEQYF.

The CDR3 DNA reads as TGTGCCAGCAGCGCTTCCAGGGGCTTTGGCTACACCTTC. Protein sequence: CASSASRGFGYTF. The chain recombines TRBV9 with TRBJ1-2; D possibly corresponds to TRBD1 (6 bases). Trimming took 3 bases from V and 7 from J, leaving 13 bases between them. Germline V CDR1 and CDR2: SGDLS, YYNGEE. This CDR3 spans 13 amino acids.

This clone was seen only a few times. The V call is TRBV19, the J call TRBJ1-4, with TRBD1 as a possible D gene (6 bases). Trimming pared 5 bases from V and 7 bases from J, leaving 14 bases between. The CDR3 length is 14 residues. CDR1 and CDR2 from the germline V gene are LNHDA and SQIVND (reference sequence). This CDR3 is CASSLSGTSEKLFF. The DNA of the CDR3 is TGTGCCAGTAGTCTCTCCGGGACAAGTGAAAAACTGTTTTTT.

This clone was counted a few times. The chain joins TRBV6-5 to TRBJ2-3, with 10 bases matching TRBD1. In germline, CDR1 is MNHEY, CDR2 SVGAGI. This CDR3 contains 16 residues. V shed 0 bases, J shed 6 bases, and the junction held 6 bases outside the gene matches. This chain's CDR3 is CASSYSTGGDSDTQYF. DNA for the CDR3: TGTGCCAGCAGTTACTCGACAGGGGGCGATTCGGATACGCAGTATTTT.

The chain couples TRBV6-4 to TRBJ2-3; 9 bases agree with TRBD2. The junction had 2 bases not matched to a gene; V was cut back by 4 bases and J by 0 bases. Germline CDR1 is MRHNA and CDR2 is SNTAGT. CDR3 length: 15 residues. The DNA for the CDR3 is TGTGCCAGCAGTGCCACTAGCGGGAGCACAGATACGCAGTATTTT. Its protein product is CASSATSGSTDTQYF.